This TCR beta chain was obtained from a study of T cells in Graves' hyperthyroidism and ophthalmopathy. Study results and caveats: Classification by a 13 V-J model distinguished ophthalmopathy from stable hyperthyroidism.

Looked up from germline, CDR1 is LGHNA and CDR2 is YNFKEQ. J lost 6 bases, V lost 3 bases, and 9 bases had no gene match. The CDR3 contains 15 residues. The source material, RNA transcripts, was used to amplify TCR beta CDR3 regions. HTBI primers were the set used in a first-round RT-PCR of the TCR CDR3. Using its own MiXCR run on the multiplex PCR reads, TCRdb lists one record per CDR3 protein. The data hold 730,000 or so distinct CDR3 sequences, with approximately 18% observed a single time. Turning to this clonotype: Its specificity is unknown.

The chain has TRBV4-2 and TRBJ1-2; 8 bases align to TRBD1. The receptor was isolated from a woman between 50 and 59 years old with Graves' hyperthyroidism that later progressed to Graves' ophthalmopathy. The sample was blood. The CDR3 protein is CASSQGTGDQHGYTF. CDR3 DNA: TGTGCCAGCAGCCAGGGGACAGGAGACCAACATGGCTACACCTTC.